The TCR beta chain under discussion was sequenced for a study of T cell clonotyping in hematopoietic cell transplantation. CDR1 is SNHLY, CDR2 FYNNEI, per germline. CDR3 length equals 12 residues. V shed 5 bases, J shed 6 bases, and the junction held 4 bases outside the gene matches. Assay: immunoSEQ multiplex PCR; the TCRdb copy retains only in-frame clones and omits some. The sample holds 30,000 to 45,000 clones, 88% seen once. Comments on this clone: As yet, its antigen is unknown.

Study observations and caveats: After transplant, recipient diversity fell while pathologically expanded clonotypes grew through day 180.

Sequencing input: peripheral blood mononuclear cells. This TCR derives from a woman aged 40-49 years in good health. Some clones in this sample may be carry-over from other donors' samples. The chain carries TRBV2 and TRBJ2-7; the match to TRBD1 covers 7 bases. The CDR3 here is CASSWSGGEQYF. In DNA, the CDR3 is TGTGCCAGCAGTTGGTCAGGGGGCGAGCAGTACTTC.